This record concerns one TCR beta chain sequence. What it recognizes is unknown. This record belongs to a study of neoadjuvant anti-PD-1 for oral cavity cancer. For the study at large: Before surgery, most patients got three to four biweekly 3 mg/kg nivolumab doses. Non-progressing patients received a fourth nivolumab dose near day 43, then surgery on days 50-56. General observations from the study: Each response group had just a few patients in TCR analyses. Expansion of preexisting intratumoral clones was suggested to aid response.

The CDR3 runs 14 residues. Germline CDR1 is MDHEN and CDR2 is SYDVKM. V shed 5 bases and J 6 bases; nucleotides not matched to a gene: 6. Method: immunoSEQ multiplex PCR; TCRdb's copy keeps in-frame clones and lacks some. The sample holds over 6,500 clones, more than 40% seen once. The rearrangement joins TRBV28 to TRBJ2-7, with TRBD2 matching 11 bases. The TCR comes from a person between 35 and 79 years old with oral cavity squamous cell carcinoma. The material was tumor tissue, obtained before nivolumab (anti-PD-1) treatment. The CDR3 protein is CASSISTSGTEQYF. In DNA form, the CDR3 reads TGTGCCAGCAGTATCTCGACTAGCGGGACCGAGCAGTACTTC.